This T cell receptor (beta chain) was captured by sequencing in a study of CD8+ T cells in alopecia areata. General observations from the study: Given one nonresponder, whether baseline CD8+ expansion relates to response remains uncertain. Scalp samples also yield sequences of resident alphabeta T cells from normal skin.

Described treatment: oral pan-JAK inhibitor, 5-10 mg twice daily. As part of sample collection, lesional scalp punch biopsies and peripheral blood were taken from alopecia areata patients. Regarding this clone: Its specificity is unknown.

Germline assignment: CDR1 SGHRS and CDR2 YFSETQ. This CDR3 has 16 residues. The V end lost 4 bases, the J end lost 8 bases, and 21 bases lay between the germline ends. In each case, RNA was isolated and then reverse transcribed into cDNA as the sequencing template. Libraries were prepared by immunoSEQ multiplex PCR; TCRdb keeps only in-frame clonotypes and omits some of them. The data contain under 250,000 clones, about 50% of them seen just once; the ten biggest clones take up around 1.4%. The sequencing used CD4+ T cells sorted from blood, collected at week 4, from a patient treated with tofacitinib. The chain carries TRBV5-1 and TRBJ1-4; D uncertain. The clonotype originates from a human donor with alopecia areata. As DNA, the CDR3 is TGCGCCAGCAGCATAGGAAGAAGCTTGATTGGGGAAAAACTGTTTTTT. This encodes CASSIGRSLIGEKLFF. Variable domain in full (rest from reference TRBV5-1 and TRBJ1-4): KAGVTQTPRYLIKTRGQQVTLSCSPISGHRSVSWYQQTPGQGLQFLFEYFSETQRNKGNFPGRFSGRQFSNSRSEMNVSTLELGDSALYLCASSIGRSLIGEKLFFGSGTQLSVL.